The clone carrying this TCR beta chain was counted ten times or more. The antigen is not known. Deletions cut 6 bases from V and 6 bases from J, with 11 bases between. CDR1 and CDR2 from the germline V gene are SEHNR and FQNEAQ (reference sequence). The CDR3 covers 12 residues. TCRdb processed the PCR reads anew with MiXCR; each CDR3 protein has one entry. The repertoire holds about 65,000 distinct CDR3 sequences, 17% seen once, with roughly 1.5% in the top ten. These data are taken from a study of molecular identifiers for immune sequencing clone quantification. Regarding the study as a whole: Clones above 20 RNA copies held over 98% of effector molecules, under 1% in naive cells. Amid around 980,000 naive cells, spiked Jurkat TCR RNA from one cell was reportedly still detectable.

Naive CD8 T cells were sorted, and the gate applied was CD8+CD4-CCR7+CD45RA+. The J gene is TRBJ1-1, the V gene TRBV7-9, with D unresolved. Specimen: naive CD8+ T cells from blood, with Jurkat cell RNA spiked in. Specified subset: FACS-sorted CD8+CD4-CCR7+CD45RA+ naive T cells. The sequence was collected from a human donor in good health. Some libraries in this study had Jurkat cell RNA spiked in. The CDR3 bases are TGTGCCAGCAGGGATGAGGGAGCTGAAGCTTTCTTT. Residues: CASRDEGAEAFF. The full variable domain, in which reference TRBV7-9 and TRBJ1-1 provide the parts outside the CDR3, is DTGVSQNPRHKITKRGQNVTFRCDPISEHNRLYWYRQTLGQGPEFLTYFQNEAQLEKSRLLSDRFSAERPKGSFSTLEIQRTEQGDSAMYLCASRDEGAEAFFGQGTRLTVV.